These T cell receptor beta chains were read from a single sample in a study of vaccination effects on CD4 cells after COVID-19. TCRdb's copy holds only in-frame clones and misses some; the assay was immunoSEQ multiplex PCR. This table has 70,000 to 85,000 clones, roughly four fifths appearing once. No antigen has been identified for these receptors. The sequenced sample was CD4+ T cells from PBMCs cultured with HCoV-229E spike peptides, obtained after COVID-19 vaccination. The receptors shown here come from a human donor who received a COVID-19 vaccine. The CDR3 runs from the conserved cysteine through the conserved F or W. A D gene is named only where the DNA matches it firmly. Not every row has a clone size; where given, it reads once, few, many or a size class.

v_gene	abundance	d_gene	len	j_gene	CDR3nt	CDR3aa
TRBV10-1	-	-	15	TRBJ1-2	TGCGCCAGCAGTAAGGGAACAGGAGGTGACTATGGCTACACCTTC	CASSKGTGGDYGYTF
TRBV28	-	TRBD1	15	TRBJ1-2	TGTGCCAGCAGTTTTAAGGACAGGGGGCTCTATGGCTACACCTTC	CASSFKDRGLYGYTF
TRBV19	-	-	15	TRBJ1-4	TGTGCCAGTAGTTCTCTCAGGAGCAAGAATGAAAAACTGTTTTTT	CASSSLRSKNEKLFF
TRBV5-6	-	-	17	TRBJ2-5	TGTGCCAGCAAAAGGGCTGAGGGGTACCTCGAGGTGGAGACCCAGTACTTC	CASKRAEGYLEVETQYF
TRBV6-6	-	TRBD1	13	TRBJ2-2	TGTGCCGTGCAGGGGGCGGGTACCGGGGAGCTGTTTTTT	CAVQGAGTGELFF
TRBV3-1/TRBV3-2	-	-	12	TRBJ1-4	TGCGCCTATCCCCTCGATAATGAAAAACTGTTTTTT	CAYPLDNEKLFF
TRBV6-5	-	-	15	TRBJ1-5	TGTGCCAGCACCAGAATGGGGGCTGTTGATCAGCCCCAGCATTTT	CASTRMGAVDQPQHF
TRBV7-2	-	-	14	TRBJ1-6	TGTGCCAGCAGCCTCGGGACCTCAGGTTCACCCCTCCACTTT	CASSLGTSGSPLHF
TRBV7-3	few	-	13	TRBJ2-1	TGTGCCAGCAGCTTAATTTCCGCCGGTGAGCAGTTCTTC	CASSLISAGEQFF
TRBV6-5	-	-	15	TRBJ2-4	TGTGCCAGCCGCAGTTTAGGGGGGAGGGAAAACATTCAGTACTTC	CASRSLGGRENIQYF
TRBV5-4	-	TRBD1	16	TRBJ1-6	TGTGCCAGCAGCTCAATAACAGGGGGCCAGTTTTCACCCCTCCACTTT	CASSSITGGQFSPLHF
TRBV7-8	-	TRBD1	16	TRBJ1-1	TGTGCCAGCAGCTTGACGGACAGGACCCTAAACACTGAAGCTTTCTTT	CASSLTDRTLNTEAFF
TRBV7-2	-	-	14	TRBJ2-1	TGTGCCAGCAGCTCATTCGGGCTTTACAATGAGCAGTTCTTC	CASSSFGLYNEQFF
TRBV9	-	-	18	TRBJ2-2	TGTGCCAGCAGCGTAGCTACGGGAGGGACAGAAAACACCGGGGAGCTGTTTTTT	CASSVATGGTENTGELFF
TRBV2	-	-	15	TRBJ1-4	TGTGCCAGCAGTGATCGGTCAGGGGCGAATGAAAAACTGTTTTTT	CASSDRSGANEKLFF
TRBV24-1	-	-	14	TRBJ1-5	TGTGCCACCAGTGATTTACTTAGCAATCAGCCCCAGCATTTT	CATSDLLSNQPQHF
TRBV6-1	-	-	12	TRBJ2-1	TGTGCCAGCAGTGAAGCGAGGTATGAGCAGTTCTTC	CASSEARYEQFF
TRBV19	-	-	17	TRBJ1-6	TGTGCCAGTAGTTCCAGACAGAGTAGCTCCTATAATTCACCCCTCCACTTT	CASSSRQSSSYNSPLHF
TRBV19	-	-	13	TRBJ2-3	TGTGCCAGTAGTAGGGGCCGTCAAGATACGCAGTATTTT	CASSRGRQDTQYF
TRBV19	-	-	15	TRBJ2-2	TGTGCCAGTAGTAAAGAGACTTCGAACACCGGGGAGCTGTTTTTT	CASSKETSNTGELFF
TRBV11-2	-	-	14	TRBJ2-5	TGTGCCAGCAGCTTATTCGCAGGGGAGGAGACCCAGTACTTC	CASSLFAGEETQYF
TRBV5-8	-	TRBD1	17	TRBJ1-5	TGTGCCAGTACATACAGGGGGCGACTTTATAGCAATCAGCCCCAGCATTTT	CASTYRGRLYSNQPQHF
TRBV5-1	-	-	14	TRBJ2-5	TGCGCCAGCAGTATTGGGGCGGGGAGGGAGACCCAGTACTTC	CASSIGAGRETQYF
TRBV29-1	-	-	13	TRBJ2-3	TGCAGCGTTGTTGTTGGGATAGGAGATACGCAGTATTTT	CSVVVGIGDTQYF
TRBV12-3/TRBV12-4	few	-	13	TRBJ1-2	TGTGCCAGCACCCCACAGGGTTACTATGGCTACACCTTC	CASTPQGYYGYTF
TRBV6-5	-	-	14	TRBJ2-2	TGTGCCAGCAGTACCGGGTTTAACACCGGGGAGCTGTTTTTT	CASSTGFNTGELFF
TRBV28	few	-	15	TRBJ1-1	TGTGCCAGCAAAATCCCCGGGCTGGAGAACACTGAAGCTTTCTTT	CASKIPGLENTEAFF
TRBV7-3	-	-	16	TRBJ2-2	TGTGCCAGCAGCTTAAAGCTTACCTTGAACACCGGGGAGCTGTTTTTT	CASSLKLTLNTGELFF
TRBV5-4	-	TRBD2	17	TRBJ2-2	TGTGCCAGCAGCTTGGCCCCGGGACTAGATTCACGGGGGGAGCTGTTTTTT	CASSLAPGLDSRGELFF
TRBV24-1	-	-	12	TRBJ2-3	TGTGCCACCAGTCGGTCCTCAGATACGCAGTATTTT	CATSRSSDTQYF
TRBV19	-	TRBD1	13	TRBJ2-2	TGTGCCAGTAGTAGGGGACAGCCCGGGGAGCTGTTTTTT	CASSRGQPGELFF
TRBV5-3	-	-	17	TRBJ1-1	TGTGCCAGAAGCTGGATAAGCCCGGGACAATTGAACACTGAAGCTTTCTTT	CARSWISPGQLNTEAFF
TRBV2	-	TRBD1	15	TRBJ1-4	TGTGCCAGCAGCCGACCCGGGACAGCTAATGAAAAACTGTTTTTT	CASSRPGTANEKLFF
TRBV10-3	-	-	15	TRBJ2-2	TGTGCCATCCCAAGGACGGACCCGAACACCGGGGAGCTGTTTTTT	CAIPRTDPNTGELFF
TRBV6-2/TRBV6-3	-	-	15	TRBJ1-3	TGTGCCAGCAGTTACTCTGCGGGTATGGGAAACACCATATATTTT	CASSYSAGMGNTIYF